Listed here are 26 T cell receptor beta chains from one sample, sequenced in a study of neoadjuvant anti-PD-1 for oral cavity cancer. Time point described: after neoadjuvant nivolumab, at surgical resection. TCRdb's table, derived via immunoSEQ multiplex PCR, lists solely in-frame clones and lacks some. Of roughly 25,000 clones in the sample, 27% were seen once. This sample comprised tumor tissue, obtained after nivolumab (anti-PD-1) treatment. These TCRs come from a person between 40 and 79 years old with oral cavity squamous cell carcinoma.

The sample holds a few counts of this clone. The chain combines TRBV27 with TRBJ2-3; D possibly matches TRBD1 or TRBD2 (6 bases each). This CDR3 has 16 residues. The germline V and J ends were trimmed by 2 bases and 1 base, with 13 bases remaining between them. Germline CDR1 MNHEY, CDR2 SMNVEV (reference sequence). The CDR3 coding sequence is TGTGCCAGCAGTTTAGGAGGGGGGACTGGCACAGATACGCAGTATTTT. Amino acid sequence: CASSLGGGTGTDTQYF.

This clone was counted between two and nine times. The chain joins TRBV5-1 to TRBJ2-1; no reliable D call. With 1 base removed from V and 5 bases from J, the gap between germline ends came to 1 base. CDR1 is SGHRS and CDR2 is YFSETQ in the germline V gene. This CDR3 is built from 11 residues. This CDR3 reads CASSLNNEQFF. The CDR3 DNA reads as TGCGCCAGCAGCTTGAACAATGAGCAGTTCTTC.

V and J are TRBV6-5 and TRBJ1-1; a possible D gene is TRBD1 (6 bases). The CDR3 sequence is 15 residues long. CDR1 is MNHEY and CDR2 is SVGAGI in the germline V gene. V lost 5 bases, J lost 1 base, and 14 bases lay in between. The CDR3 DNA is TGTGCCAGCAGTAACAGGGTTTCGGGGAACACTGAAGCTTTCTTT. It encodes CASSNRVSGNTEAFF.

The chain is built from TRBV5-1 and TRBJ2-7; 7 positions agree with TRBD1. V trimming: 4 bases; J trimming: 5 bases; junction bases outside the gene matches: 3. Germline-derived CDR1 and CDR2 are SGHRS and YFSETQ. The CDR3 is 12 amino acids. CDR3 DNA sequence: TGCGCCAGCAGCCGGACAGGCGACGAGCAGTACTTC. This translates into CASSRTGDEQYF.

This rearrangement joins TRBV5-6 to TRBJ2-3; D is uncertain. V lost 3 bases to trimming and J lost 5 bases, with 10 bases between them. The CDR3 consists of 13 residues. Per the germline V gene, CDR1 is SGHDT and CDR2 is YYEEEE. CDR3 bases: TGTGCCAGCAGCTCGAAGGGTGTAGATACGCAGTATTTT. Translating gives CASSSKGVDTQYF.

The V gene is TRBV5-8, the J gene TRBJ1-1; D is unresolved. The CDR3 has 15 residues. CDR1 and CDR2 from the germline V gene are SGHTS and YDEGEE. V lost 0 bases and J lost 10, with 19 bases in between. In DNA form, the CDR3 reads TGTGCCAGCAGCTTGGGCCGGGTGTTCGGGATGCCAGCTTTCTTT. As protein: CASSLGRVFGMPAFF.

The chain has TRBV19 and TRBJ2-3; 15 nucleotides match TRBD2. CDR3 length: 16 residues. Germline V CDR1 and CDR2: LNHDA, SQIVND (reference sequence). The ends lost 1 base at V and 7 bases at J; junction bases unmatched: 3. CDR3 bases: TGTGCCAGTAGTATAGCGGGACTAGCGGGGGGTTATACGCAGTATTTT. This codes for CASSIAGLAGGYTQYF. The full variable domain, its missing parts supplied by reference TRBV19 and TRBJ2-3, is DGGITQSPKYLFRKEGQNVTLSCEQNLNHDAMYWYRQDPGQGLRLIYYSQIVNDFQKGDIAEGYSVSREKKESFPLTVTSAQKNPTAFYLCASSIAGLAGGYTQYFGPGTRLTVL.

The rearrangement links TRBV5-1 to TRBJ2-5; D is undetermined. The CDR3 totals 12 residues. Trimming took 4 bases from V and 3 from J, leaving 7 bases between them. The germline V gene encodes CDR1 SGHRS and CDR2 YFSETQ. The CDR3 here is CASSGQEETQYF. The DNA for the CDR3 is TGCGCCAGCAGCGGCCAAGAAGAGACCCAGTACTTC.

This clone occurred a few times. The CDR3 DNA reads TGCAGCGTCTATTCAGGGAGATCTGGAAACACCATATATTTT. It specifies CSVYSGRSGNTIYF. This rearrangement joins TRBV29-1 to TRBJ1-3, with a tentative D call TRBD1 (5 bases). The CDR3 sequence is 14 residues long. The germline CDR1 and CDR2 sequences are SQVTM and ANQGSEA. V was trimmed by 6 bases and J by 1 base, leaving 13 bases between them.

The sample holds a few counts of this clone. The chain links TRBV5-1 to TRBJ1-1; D unclear. This CDR3 is built from 14 residues. V lost 0 bases and J 6 bases, leaving 12 bases between the germline ends. CDR1 SGHRS and CDR2 YFSETQ come from the germline V gene. CDR3 DNA sequence: TGCGCCAGCAGCTTGGGCGATCATATCGCTGAAGCTTTCTTT. The encoded protein is CASSLGDHIAEAFF.

This clone was recorded a few times. The chain combines TRBV5-4 with TRBJ2-3; D call uncertain. The germline V gene has CDR1 SGHNT and CDR2 YYREEE (reference sequence). V lost 0 bases and J 0 bases, leaving 2 bases between the germline ends. CDR3 length: 13 amino acids. CDR3 protein: CASSLDSTDTQYF. The CDR3 coding sequence is TGTGCCAGCAGCTTGGACAGCACAGATACGCAGTATTTT.

The chain has TRBV15 and TRBJ2-7, with TRBD1 identical over 11 bases. The CDR3 is 17 amino acids. Germline-derived CDR1 and CDR2 are LNHNV and YYDKDF (reference sequence). V dropped 4 bases and J dropped 3; count of bases not matched to a gene: 11. CDR3 loop: CATSIRTGGLLFYEQYF. For the CDR3, the DNA is TGTGCCACCAGCATTAGGACAGGGGGCCTCCTGTTCTACGAGCAGTACTTC.

This chain joins TRBV6-6 and TRBJ1-3; D may be TRBD1 (5 bases). The CDR3 runs 16 residues. CDR1 is MNHNY and CDR2 is SVGAGI in the germline V gene (reference sequence). V dropped 7 bases and J dropped 3 bases, with 19 bases sitting between them. CDR3 nucleotides: TGTGCCAGCACCAGACGCGACAGCGCCCTTGGAAACACCATATATTTT. Translated: CASTRRDSALGNTIYF.

J is TRBJ1-2 and V is TRBV5-6, with D unclear. Looked up from germline, CDR1 is SGHDT and CDR2 is YYEEEE. V lost 4 bases and J lost 7, with 17 bases in between. The CDR3 covers 14 residues. CDR3 nucleotides: TGTGCCAGCAGCACCAAGTGGCTCCAGGTTGGCTACACCTTC. It codes for CASSTKWLQVGYTF. The full variable domain, rest sourced from reference TRBV5-6 and TRBJ1-2, is DAGVTQSPTHLIKTRGQQVTLRCSPKSGHDTVSWYQQALGQGPQFIFQYYEEEERQRGNFPDRFSGHQFPNYSSELNVNALLLGDSALYLCASSTKWLQVGYTFGSGTRLTVV.

This clone was detected only a few times. J is TRBJ1-2 and V is TRBV27, with D unresolved. With 2 bases removed from V and 2 bases from J, the gap between germline ends came to 15 bases. The CDR3 totals 16 residues. CDR1 is MNHEY, CDR2 SMNVEV, per germline (reference sequence). CDR3 sequence reads: CASSLGPRAFNYGYTF. The CDR3 region has the DNA TGTGCCAGCAGTTTAGGGCCACGAGCTTTCAACTATGGCTACACCTTC.

In its sample, this clone was seen a few times. This chain uses TRBV2 with TRBJ2-3, with 7 bases fitting TRBD2. Germline loops: CDR1 SNHLY, CDR2 FYNNEI. With 4 bases clipped from V and 1 base from J, the junction kept 8 bases outside the gene matches. The CDR3 is made up of 16 amino acids. DNA for the CDR3: TGTGCCAGCAGTGCGCAGCCTAGCGGCGGCACAGATACGCAGTATTTT. It yields the protein CASSAQPSGGTDTQYF.

This clone was counted a few times. V usage is TRBV30 and J usage is TRBJ1-1; no definite D call. The CDR3 consists of 13 residues. V dropped 0 bases and J dropped 2 bases, with 7 bases sitting between them. The germline V gene has CDR1 GTSNPN and CDR2 SVGIG (reference sequence). The CDR3 nucleotides read TGTGCCTGGAGTGTGACGGAAAACACTGAAGCTTTCTTT. Amino acid sequence: CAWSVTENTEAFF. Together with reference TRBV30 and TRBJ1-1, the CDR3 gives the full variable domain: SQTIHQWPATLVQPVGSPLSLECTVEGTSNPNLYWYRQAAGRGLQLLFYSVGIGQISSEVPQNLSASRPQDRQFILSSKKLLLSDSGFYLCAWSVTENTEAFFGQGTRLTVV.

This clone was seen many times. This chain connects TRBV5-5 to TRBJ2-7; D is ambiguous. Germline assignment: CDR1 SGHKS and CDR2 YYEKEE (reference sequence). The V gene lost 1 base and the J gene lost 0 bases, with 5 bases spanning the gap. This CDR3 contains 13 residues. In DNA, the CDR3 is TGTGCCAGCAGCTTGCGCGGCTCCTACGAGCAGTACTTC. This translates into CASSLRGSYEQYF. The full variable domain, its missing parts supplied by reference TRBV5-5 and TRBJ2-7, is DAGVTQSPTHLIKTRGQQVTLRCSPISGHKSVSWYQQVLGQGPQFIFQYYEKEERGRGNFPDRFSARQFPNYSSELNVNALLLGDSALYLCASSLRGSYEQYFGPGTRLTVT.

The genes are TRBV18 and TRBJ2-3, with D uncertain. The germline V gene has CDR1 KGHSH and CDR2 LQKENI. This CDR3 has 19 amino acids. Trimming shortened V by 0 bases and J by 0 bases, and 19 bases separated the two germline ends. CDR3 DNA: TGTGCCAGCTCACCACCGTCCGCAGACGAAGACCTTAGCACAGATACGCAGTATTTT. Translating gives CASSPPSADEDLSTDTQYF.

This chain uses TRBV7-9 with TRBJ2-7, with no clear D. Germline lookup yields CDR1 SEHNR and CDR2 FQNEAQ (reference sequence). Trimming removed 1 base from V and 6 bases from J, with 13 bases in between. CDR3 length: 14 residues. The CDR3 loop is CASSLGSWVREQYF. The CDR3 DNA sequence: TGTGCCAGCAGCTTAGGATCGTGGGTCCGCGAGCAGTACTTC.

J is TRBJ1-2 and V is TRBV5-4; possible D gene TRBD1, 6 bases. Trimming took off 4 bases at V and 1 base at J, with 11 bases between the two ends. The CDR3 extends over 14 amino acids. The germline V gene encodes CDR1 SGHNT and CDR2 YYREEE (reference sequence). CDR3 DNA: TGTGCCAGCAGCGCCGGGACACTTAACTATGGCTACACCTTC. Its translation is CASSAGTLNYGYTF.

This clone has only a few counts. J is TRBJ2-7 and V is TRBV6-5, with 10 bases fitting TRBD2. The CDR3 is made up of 15 amino acids. V was pared by 2 bases and J by 6 bases, with 7 bases of the junction left unmatched. Germline CDR1 and CDR2: MNHEY and SVGAGI. CDR3 amino acids: CASSYGASGSGEQYF. DNA for the CDR3: TGTGCCAGCAGTTACGGGGCTAGCGGGAGTGGCGAGCAGTACTTC.

The genes are TRBV7-9 and TRBJ2-5; D might be TRBD2 (5 bases). V lost 2 bases to trimming and J lost 5 bases, with 12 bases between them. This CDR3 region has 14 residues. Germline CDR1 and CDR2: SEHNR and FQNEAQ (reference sequence). The CDR3 DNA follows: TGTGCCAGCAGCTTACCGGGGAGAGTGGAGACCCAGTACTTC. It is translated as CASSLPGRVETQYF. Full variable domain (remainder filled in from reference TRBV7-9 and TRBJ2-5): DTGVSQNPRHKITKRGQNVTFRCDPISEHNRLYWYRQTLGQGPEFLTYFQNEAQLEKSRLLSDRFSAERPKGSFSTLEIQRTEQGDSAMYLCASSLPGRVETQYFGPGTRLLVL.

The gene calls are TRBV4-1 and TRBJ2-3; either TRBD1 or TRBD2 may supply D (7 bases each). Trimming removed 4 bases at V and 4 bases at J, with 18 bases between. Germline-derived CDR1 and CDR2 are MGHRA and YSYEKL. This CDR3 is built from 16 residues. CDR3 sequence reads: CASSLGGTARADTQYF. CDR3 nucleotide sequence: TGCGCCAGCAGCCTGGGAGGGACAGCTCGCGCAGATACGCAGTATTTT.

This clone is medium-sized. This chain uses TRBV19 with TRBJ2-7; D not certain. The V end lost 8 bases, the J end lost 5 bases, and 13 bases lay between the germline ends. This CDR3 has 12 residues. The V gene's germline CDR1 is LNHDA and CDR2 SQIVND (reference sequence). CDR3: CASGRTLNEQYF. The CDR3 DNA follows: TGTGCCAGTGGAAGGACCCTTAACGAGCAGTACTTC.

The chain recombines TRBV7-9 with TRBJ2-7; D remains ambiguous. This CDR3 contains 15 residues. CDR1 SEHNR and CDR2 FQNEAQ come from the germline V gene (reference sequence). Trimming stripped 4 bases from V and 1 base from J, with 14 bases between. CDR3 sequence: CASSYDTVRSYEQYF. For the CDR3, the DNA is TGTGCCAGCAGCTACGACACCGTACGGTCCTACGAGCAGTACTTC.